This passage covers 27 T cell receptor beta chains from one sample sequenced in a study of T cells in Graves' hyperthyroidism and ophthalmopathy (dated by TCRdb to the late 2010s). The library was prepared using multiplex PCR. These reads were obtained on an Illumina HiSeq 2000. Amplification of TCR beta CDR3 regions was carried out from RNA transcripts. For the first round of RT-PCR on the TCR CDR3, the HTBI primer set was used together with the Qiagen OneStep RT-PCR kit. The public reads were reprocessed in TCRdb via fastp at Q25 and MiXCR, keeping in-frame beta chains. Rows with one shared CDR3 protein collapse into an entry with the most common genes and DNA. The sample contains 600,000 to 750,000 distinct CDR3 sequences, 15% to 20% of them found a single time. Of the sample, 15% to 17% is held by the ten largest clones. Material: blood. The receptors here all came from a man aged 50 or older with Graves' hyperthyroidism.

Of note for this clonotype: Being one base from a much bigger clone, this may be a read error. The chain links TRBV12-3 or TRBV12-4 to TRBJ1-2; a possible D gene is TRBD1 (5 bases). This CDR3 contains 13 residues. CDR3 in DNA: TGTGTCAGTGATCGCGGGACGTTCTATGGCTACACCTTC. Protein: CVSDRGTFYGYTF.

CDR3 sequence reads: CASHSGGSYEQYF. CDR3 nucleotide sequence: TGTGCCAGTCATAGCGGGGGATCCTACGAGCAGTACTTC. The rearrangement joins TRBV6-4 to TRBJ2-7; 9 nucleotides match TRBD2. Germline CDR1 MRHNA, CDR2 SNTAGT. The V gene end was trimmed by 9 bases and the J gene end by 1 base; junction bases not matched to a gene: 4. The CDR3 has 13 amino acids.

V gene TRBV19 combines with J gene TRBJ1-6; a weak D match, TRBD1 (6 bases). V was shortened by 5 bases and J by 6 bases, with 11 bases between the two germline ends. CDR1 and CDR2 from the germline V gene are LNHDA and SQIVND (reference sequence). The CDR3 contains 14 residues. The DNA of the CDR3 is TGTGCCAGTAGTCCCGACAGGCTTAATTCACCCCTCCACTTT. Protein sequence: CASSPDRLNSPLHF.

The genes are TRBV28 and TRBJ2-5, with 8 bases that match TRBD1. The junction had 17 bases not matched to a gene; V was cut back by 4 bases and J by 1 base. In germline, CDR1 is MDHEN, CDR2 SYDVKM. This CDR3 contains 19 residues. CDR3 sequence: CASSYPWTGKEGFQETQYF. As DNA, the CDR3 is TGTGCCAGCAGTTACCCTTGGACAGGGAAGGAGGGATTCCAAGAGACCCAGTACTTC.

V is TRBV6-1 and J is TRBJ2-1; tentative D call: TRBD2 (5 bases). V was cut by 7 bases and J by 0 bases, with 16 bases left in between. Germline V gene data show CDR1 as MNHNS and CDR2 as SASEGT. This CDR3 is 16 amino acids long. In DNA form, the CDR3 reads TGTGCCAGCACTGGTCGTAGCGCCGGCTCCTACAATGAGCAGTTCTTC. Residues: CASTGRSAGSYNEQFF.

Written as DNA, the CDR3 is TGTGCCAGCAGTTTAGTCAGGGAGGTTGGCTATGAGCAGTTCTTC. Its translation is CASSLVREVGYEQFF. This chain links TRBV27 with TRBJ2-1; the D gene is possibly TRBD2 (6 bases). The CDR3 extends over 15 amino acids. V lost 2 bases and J lost 8, with 16 bases in between. The germline gives CDR1 MNHEY, CDR2 SMNVEV (reference sequence).

The V call is TRBV6-5, the J call TRBJ2-2, with D unresolved. The CDR3 has 14 amino acids. Trimming stripped 1 base from V and 6 bases from J, with 9 bases between. Per germline, CDR1 MNHEY and CDR2 SVGAGI. The CDR3 region is CASSYLRYPGELFF. The CDR3 bases are TGTGCCAGCAGTTACTTACGGTATCCCGGGGAGCTGTTTTTT.

The chain combines TRBV7-9 with TRBJ1-2; D is perhaps TRBD1 (6 bases). With 5 bases removed from V and 5 bases from J, the gap between germline ends came to 18 bases. Germline CDR1 is SEHNR and CDR2 is FQNEAQ (reference sequence). This CDR3 is built from 15 residues. The CDR3 bases are TGTGCCAGCAGCCTCCGGGACAATGACTATTATGGCTACACCTTC. Its protein is CASSLRDNDYYGYTF. The whole variable domain, remainder taken from reference TRBV7-9 and TRBJ1-2, is DTGVSQNPRHKITKRGQNVTFRCDPISEHNRLYWYRQTLGQGPEFLTYFQNEAQLEKSRLLSDRFSAERPKGSFSTLEIQRTEQGDSAMYLCASSLRDNDYYGYTFGSGTRLTVV.

Here the CDR3 reads CASSGDSDYGYTF. As DNA, the CDR3 is TGTGCCAGCAGTGGGGACAGTGACTATGGCTACACCTTC. This chain joins TRBV2 and TRBJ1-2; 7 nucleotides agree with TRBD1. CDR3 length: 13 amino acids. Germline CDR1 reads SNHLY; CDR2 reads FYNNEI. V lost 4 bases, J lost 3 bases, and 2 bases stayed unmatched.

This clonotype was seen repeatedly, ten times or more. The V call is TRBV28, the J call TRBJ2-7; possible D gene TRBD1, 6 bases. Germline V gives CDR1 MDHEN, CDR2 SYDVKM. The CDR3 loop spans 11 amino acids. V lost 10 bases and J lost 1, with 8 bases in between. The CDR3 reads CATQGSYEQYF. The CDR3 DNA sequence: TGTGCCACCCAGGGGTCCTACGAGCAGTACTTC. Combining the CDR3 with reference TRBV28 and TRBJ2-7 gives the whole variable domain DVKVTQSSRYLVKRTGEKVFLECVQDMDHENMFWYRQDPGLGLRLIYFSYDVKMKEKGDIPEGYSVSREKKERFSLILESASTNQTSMYLCATQGSYEQYFGPGTRLTVT.

This clonotype has a count of ten or more. J is TRBJ2-1 and V is TRBV12-3 or TRBV12-4; D might be TRBD2 (6 bases). V gave up 5 bases and J gave up 9 bases, with 20 bases separating them. The CDR3 is 15 amino acids. The CDR3 coding sequence is TGTGCCAGCAGTCCCTGGGGGGAGGAGGGTGGTGAGCAGTTCTTC. Translation gives CASSPWGEEGGEQFF.

This clonotype was detected many times. The V call is TRBV20-1, the J call TRBJ2-5, with a possible D match to TRBD2 (6 bases). Germline V gene lookup returns CDR1 DFQATT and CDR2 SNEGSKA (reference sequence). Trimming stripped 0 bases from V and 5 bases from J, with 22 bases between. This CDR3 is 17 amino acids long. CDR3 residues: CSAREVRRGRGRETQYF. The CDR3 coding sequence is TGCAGTGCTAGAGAGGTCAGGCGCGGGCGAGGGAGGGAGACCCAGTACTTC.

In its sample, this clonotype was seen many times. The chain carries TRBV20-1 and TRBJ1-1, with D hard to call. This CDR3 is built from 17 residues. Between the trimmed V and J ends, which lost 5 bases and 1 base, there was a span of 23 bases. Germline values: CDR1 DFQATT, CDR2 SNEGSKA (reference sequence). The CDR3 coding sequence is TGCAGTGCTGCCTCGGGGTATTTCCAGCCTTCGAACACTGAAGCTTTCTTT. Translated: CSAASGYFQPSNTEAFF.

Of note for this clonotype: An end of the junction differs from the germline gene, which may be a read error. The genes are TRBV5-5 and TRBJ2-7; TRBD2 agrees at 8 bases. The CDR3 spans 14 residues. The germline V gene encodes CDR1 SGHKS and CDR2 YYEKEE (reference sequence). CDR3 protein: CVSSSAGEPYEQYF. The CDR3 DNA follows: TGTGTCAGCAGCTCAGCGGGGGAGCCCTACGAGCAGTACTTC.

This clonotype was detected only a few times. The CDR3 region is CSARGTGRNEQYF. CDR3 in DNA: TGCAGCGCACGAGGGACAGGACGGAATGAGCAGTACTTC. V usage is TRBV29-1 and J usage is TRBJ2-7, with 8 bases lining up with TRBD1. V dropped 7 bases and J dropped 7; count of bases not matched to a gene: 12. Germline V CDR1 and CDR2: SQVTM, ANQGSEA. This CDR3 is built from 13 residues.

This clonotype occurred many times. Relative to the germline gene, one junction end is altered; a read error may explain this. This sequence joins TRBV2 and TRBJ1-2; D is unresolved. The CDR3 has 13 residues. Germline CDR1 is SNHLY and CDR2 is FYNNEI. The DNA for the CDR3 is TGTGCCGGCAGAATGGCCTTTAACTATGGCTACACCTTC. Protein sequence: CAGRMAFNYGYTF.

The chain is built from TRBV7-2 and TRBJ1-3; 9 bases align to TRBD1. The germline CDR1 and CDR2 sequences are SGHTA and FQGNSA. The CDR3 is 16 residues long. Unmatched junction bases numbered 7, after V lost 5 bases and J lost 2 bases. The CDR3 region is CASSPPWDRAGNTIYF. The CDR3 DNA sequence: TGTGCCAGCAGCCCTCCCTGGGACAGGGCTGGAAACACCATATATTTT.

The rearrangement joins TRBV4-1 to TRBJ1-2; TRBD1 aligns across 12 bases. The germline V gene has CDR1 MGHRA and CDR2 YSYEKL. The CDR3 is made up of 15 amino acids. V lost 4 bases to trimming and J lost 8 bases; unmatched junction nucleotides: 8. This CDR3 is CASSLIPGQGAGYTF. The CDR3 DNA sequence: TGCGCCAGCAGCCTTATCCCGGGACAGGGGGCGGGCTACACCTTC.

To note about this clonotype: This may come from a read error, since a much larger clone is one base off. The chain uses TRBV18 and TRBJ2-1; maybe TRBD2 (5 bases). The CDR3 has 12 residues. In germline, CDR1 is KGHSH, CDR2 LQKENI. The CDR3 spells CASSPREDERFF. The CDR3 DNA sequence: TGTGCCAGCTCACCCCGGGAAGATGAGCGGTTCTTC.

V usage is TRBV7-3 and J usage is TRBJ1-4; 8 nucleotides line up with TRBD1. The ends lost 5 bases at V and 4 bases at J; junction bases unmatched: 6. Germline CDR1 is SGHTA and CDR2 is FQGTGA. This CDR3 spans 15 amino acids. CDR3 sequence: CASSQGTGINEKLFF. The DNA of the CDR3 is TGTGCCAGCAGCCAAGGGACAGGAATTAATGAAAAACTGTTTTTT.

The genes are TRBV28 and TRBJ1-5; D gene ambiguous. CDR3 size: 14 residues. Trimming left V 5 bases short and J 2 bases short, with 10 bases between. Germline CDR1 is MDHEN and CDR2 is SYDVKM. CDR3 loop: CASSIATGNQPQHF. The CDR3 DNA follows: TGTGCCAGCAGTATCGCTACGGGCAATCAGCCCCAGCATTTT.

This clonotype was recorded many times. V and J are TRBV11-2 and TRBJ2-7, with TRBD1 matching over 8 bases. Germline assignment: CDR1 SGHAT and CDR2 FQNNGV. V trimming: 1 base; J trimming: 2 bases; junction bases outside the gene matches: 4. CDR3 length: 15 residues. The CDR3 protein is CASSLGTGITYEQYF. CDR3 in DNA: TGTGCCAGCAGCTTAGGGACAGGGATCACCTACGAGCAGTACTTC. The variable domain in full, completed from reference TRBV11-2 and TRBJ2-7, reads EAGVAQSPRYKIIEKRQSVAFWCNPISGHATLYWYQQILGQGPKLLIQFQNNGVVDDSQLPKDRFSAERLKGVDSTLKIQPAKLEDSAVYLCASSLGTGITYEQYFGPGTRLTVT.

This clonotype showed up many times. V usage is TRBV12-3 or TRBV12-4 and J usage is TRBJ2-2, with D unresolved. The CDR3 consists of 12 residues. V shed 6 bases and J shed 5 bases, with 7 bases lying between them. In DNA form, the CDR3 reads TGTGCCAGCAGCGGTGCAACCGGGGAGCTGTTTTTT. Its translation is CASSGATGELFF.

This clonotype has ten or more counts. The chain recombines TRBV2 with TRBJ2-7, with TRBD2 matching over 8 bases. The germline CDR1 and CDR2 sequences are SNHLY and FYNNEI. V trimming: 0 bases; J trimming: 4 bases; junction bases outside the gene matches: 14. The CDR3 is 18 amino acids. CDR3 DNA sequence: TGTGCCAGCAGTGAAGCGCGGTCTAGCGGGCATACCCATTACGAGCAGTACTTC. Translating it yields CASSEARSSGHTHYEQYF.

This rearrangement joins TRBV5-1 to TRBJ2-6; 7 bases align to TRBD1. V lost 4 bases to trimming and J lost 1 base; unmatched junction nucleotides: 11. The CDR3 sequence is 18 residues long. Germline assignment: CDR1 SGHRS and CDR2 YFSETQ. CDR3 DNA sequence: TGCGCCAGCAGCGCTCCGGGACAGTCTTTTTCTGGGGCCAACGTCCTGACTTTC. Protein: CASSAPGQSFSGANVLTF.

This rearrangement joins TRBV19 to TRBJ1-5, with D unclear. Germline CDR1 LNHDA, CDR2 SQIVND (reference sequence). Trimming cost V 5 bases and J 7 bases, with 12 bases left between them. This CDR3 region has 13 residues. The CDR3 DNA sequence: TGTGCCAGTAGTGACACCTCTACCCAGCCCCAGCATTTT. The encoded protein is CASSDTSTQPQHF.

There are many counts of this clonotype. The chain recombines TRBV20-1 with TRBJ1-2; 7 bases agree with TRBD1. With V trimmed by 1 base and J by 6 bases, 8 bases remained unmatched. The CDR3 sequence is 14 residues long. Germline V gene data show CDR1 as DFQATT and CDR2 as SNEGSKA (reference sequence). Here the CDR3 DNA reads TGCAGTGCTAGAGCTGTCGGGACAGATGATGGCTACACCTTC. Amino acids: CSARAVGTDDGYTF.